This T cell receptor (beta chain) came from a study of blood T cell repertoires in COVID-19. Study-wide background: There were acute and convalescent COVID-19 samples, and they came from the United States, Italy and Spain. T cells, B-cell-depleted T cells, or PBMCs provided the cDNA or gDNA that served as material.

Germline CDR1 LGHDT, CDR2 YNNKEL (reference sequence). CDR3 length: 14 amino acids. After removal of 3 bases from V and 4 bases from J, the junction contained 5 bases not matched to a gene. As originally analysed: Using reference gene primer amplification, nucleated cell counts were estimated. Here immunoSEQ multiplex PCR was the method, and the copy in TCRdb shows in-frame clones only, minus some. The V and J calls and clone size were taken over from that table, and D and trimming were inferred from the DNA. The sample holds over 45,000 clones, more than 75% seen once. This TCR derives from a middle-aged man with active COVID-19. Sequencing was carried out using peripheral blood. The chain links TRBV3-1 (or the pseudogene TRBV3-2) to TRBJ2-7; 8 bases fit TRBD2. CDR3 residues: CASSQAGGGYEQYF. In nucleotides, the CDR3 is TGTGCCAGCAGCCAGGCCGGGGGGGGTTACGAGCAGTACTTC.